These 24 T cell receptor beta chains share one sample of origin, sequenced in a study of blood T cell repertoires in COVID-19. Assay: immunoSEQ multiplex PCR; the TCRdb copy retains only in-frame clones and omits some. The sample has 30,000 to 40,000 clones, 65% to 75% seen once. The sample was peripheral blood. Every receptor here comes from a man between 65 and 79 years old with COVID-19, enrolled during active disease.

The V gene is TRBV25-1, the J gene TRBJ2-7; 7 positions agree with TRBD1. The CDR3 length is 16 residues. The V segment lost 2 bases and the J segment 0 bases; nucleotides outside the gene matches: 7. Germline V gene sequence: CDR1 MGHDK, CDR2 SYGVNS. The CDR3 region is CASSEPGQASSYEQYF. For the CDR3, the DNA is TGTGCCAGCAGTGAACCAGGACAGGCCTCCTCCTACGAGCAGTACTTC.

The V gene is TRBV9, the J gene TRBJ1-1; D is ambiguous. CDR1 and CDR2 from the germline V gene are SGDLS and YYNGEE. Trimming pared 6 bases from V and 4 bases from J, leaving 16 bases between. This CDR3 is 14 amino acids long. The CDR3 DNA sequence: TGTGCCAGCAAACGCCTTCCCGAGTTCACTGAAGCTTTCTTT. The encoded protein is CASKRLPEFTEAFF.

This chain joins TRBV28 and TRBJ1-4; 8 bases are shared with TRBD1. The germline V gene encodes CDR1 MDHEN and CDR2 SYDVKM. The V gene end was trimmed by 4 bases and the J gene end by 8 bases; junction bases not matched to a gene: 9. The CDR3 sequence is 15 residues long. The CDR3 bases are TGTGCCAGCAGTTCCAGGACAGGGAGCACAGAAAAACTGTTTTTT. The encoded protein is CASSSRTGSTEKLFF.

V and J are TRBV4-1 and TRBJ2-1; a weak D match, TRBD1 (6 bases). The V end was cut by 4 bases, the J end by 4 bases, with 14 bases between. This CDR3 comprises 15 residues. Germline CDR1 MGHRA, CDR2 YSYEKL. CDR3 amino acids: CASSPGQGSYNEQFF. CDR3 DNA sequence: TGCGCCAGCAGCCCGGGGCAGGGGTCTTACAATGAGCAGTTCTTC.

The chain couples TRBV29-1 to TRBJ2-7; D may be TRBD1 (6 bases). This CDR3 is built from 13 residues. Germline-derived CDR1 and CDR2 are SQVTM and ANQGSEA. V dropped 6 bases and J dropped 6 bases, with 18 bases sitting between them. The CDR3 bases are TGCAGCGTCCCCGGACAGTCCGCAGGCGAGCAGTACTTC. The encoded protein is CSVPGQSAGEQYF.

This clone was found once. The J gene is TRBJ1-4, the V gene TRBV28; D is undetermined. Trimming cost V 6 bases and J 0 bases, with 8 bases left between them. Germline-derived CDR1 and CDR2 are MDHEN and SYDVKM. The CDR3 runs 14 residues. CDR3 sequence (DNA): TGTGCCAGCAGCGAGGAAGCAACTAATGAAAAACTGTTTTTT. Encoded protein: CASSEEATNEKLFF.

The V gene is TRBV20-1, the J gene TRBJ2-7, with 7 positions matching TRBD2. V gave up 3 bases and J gave up 2 bases; unmatched junction bases: 7. The CDR3 has 14 residues. The germline gives CDR1 DFQATT, CDR2 SNEGSKA (reference sequence). The CDR3 spells CSASIPAGTYEQYF. The CDR3 region has the DNA TGCAGTGCTAGTATCCCAGCGGGAACCTACGAGCAGTACTTC.

The chain uses TRBV29-1 and TRBJ1-2, with TRBD1 identical over 7 bases. V was pared by 7 bases and J by 5 bases, with 4 bases of the junction left unmatched. The CDR3 consists of 11 residues. CDR1 is SQVTM, CDR2 ANQGSEA, per germline. The CDR3 spells CSAGTEYGYTF. The CDR3 nucleotides read TGCAGCGCCGGGACAGAGTATGGCTACACCTTC.

A few counts support this clone. CDR3 sequence: CASSLLSRELFF. CDR3 nucleotides: TGTGCCAGCAGTTTGCTATCTAGGGAGCTGTTTTTT. The chain joins TRBV28 to TRBJ2-2, with D hard to call. Trimming took 3 bases from V and 9 from J, leaving 8 bases between them. Per germline, CDR1 MDHEN and CDR2 SYDVKM. The CDR3 consists of 12 residues.

The count of this clone is one. The gene calls are TRBV12-3 or TRBV12-4 and TRBJ1-1; no clear D. The CDR3 length is 12 residues. V dropped 6 bases and J dropped 0 bases, with 5 bases sitting between them. The CDR3 reads CASSPLNTEAFF. CDR3 coding DNA: TGTGCCAGCAGCCCTTTGAACACTGAAGCTTTCTTT.

J is TRBJ1-5 and V is TRBV18; 9 bases align to TRBD1. CDR1 and CDR2 from the germline V gene are KGHSH and LQKENI. J lost 4 bases, V lost 6 bases, and 7 bases had no gene match. There are 15 residues in the CDR3. CDR3 sequence reads: CASSPRGQGNQPQHF. For the CDR3, the DNA is TGTGCCAGCTCCCCTCGGGGACAGGGTAATCAGCCCCAGCATTTT.

The chain employs TRBV11-2 and TRBJ2-1, with D maybe TRBD2 (5 bases). The germline V gene encodes CDR1 SGHAT and CDR2 FQNNGV. The CDR3 has 10 residues. V was clipped by 4 bases and J by 10 bases, with 5 bases between them. The CDR3 spells CASSSGEQFF. The CDR3 coding sequence is TGTGCCAGCAGCTCGGGAGAGCAGTTCTTC.

The chain employs TRBV6-4 and TRBJ1-4; TRBD1 aligns across 8 bases. Germline loops: CDR1 MRHNA, CDR2 SNTAGT. This CDR3 contains 13 residues. V lost 6 bases to trimming and J lost 7 bases; unmatched junction nucleotides: 4. The CDR3 sequence: CASSQGAGEKLFF. CDR3 nucleotides: TGTGCCAGCAGCCAGGGGGCTGGTGAAAAACTGTTTTTT.

This chain links TRBV9 with TRBJ1-2, with 7 bases that match TRBD1. Germline V gives CDR1 SGDLS, CDR2 YYNGEE. The J segment lost 6 bases and the V segment lost 3 bases, leaving 14 bases of the junction unmatched. The CDR3 is 16 residues long. In nucleotides, the CDR3 is TGTGCCAGCAGCGGAGCCTCGGGAAGGGGGCTTGATGGCTACACCTTC. It specifies CASSGASGRGLDGYTF. The variable domain in full, completed from reference TRBV9 and TRBJ1-2, reads DSGVTQTPKHLITATGQRVTLRCSPRSGDLSVYWYQQSLDQGLQFLIQYYNGEERAKGNILERFSAQQFPDLHSELNLSSLELGDSALYFCASSGASGRGLDGYTFGSGTRLTVV.

This rearrangement joins TRBV5-5 to TRBJ1-3, with a possible D match to TRBD1 (5 bases). The CDR3 has 12 residues. Germline CDR1 reads SGHKS; CDR2 reads YYEKEE (reference sequence). V lost 0 bases and J 7 bases, leaving 5 bases between the germline ends. CDR3 bases: TGTGCCAGCAGCTTGGAGGGGAACACCATATATTTT. Translating it yields CASSLEGNTIYF.

In its sample, this clone was seen many times. J is TRBJ2-7 and V is TRBV19; the match to TRBD1 covers 7 bases. Germline V gene sequence: CDR1 LNHDA, CDR2 SQIVND (reference sequence). The V segment lost 6 bases and the J segment 3 bases; nucleotides outside the gene matches: 8. This CDR3 region has 14 residues. In DNA, the CDR3 is TGTGCCAGTAGCCTGACAGGGCCAATCTACGAGCAGTACTTC. Translation: CASSLTGPIYEQYF. Full variable domain (remainder filled in from reference TRBV19 and TRBJ2-7): DGGITQSPKYLFRKEGQNVTLSCEQNLNHDAMYWYRQDPGQGLRLIYYSQIVNDFQKGDIAEGYSVSREKKESFPLTVTSAQKNPTAFYLCASSLTGPIYEQYFGPGTRLTVT.

This chain connects TRBV6-6 to TRBJ2-7; 12 positions agree with TRBD2. The germline CDR1 and CDR2 sequences are MNHNY and SVGAGI (reference sequence). The CDR3 consists of 14 residues. Trimming took 5 bases from V and 5 from J; bases not matched to a gene: 4. CDR3 loop: CASSKTSGGNEQYF. CDR3 nucleotide sequence: TGTGCCAGCAGTAAGACTAGCGGGGGCAACGAGCAGTACTTC.

J is TRBJ2-2 and V is TRBV30, with 8 bases fitting TRBD1. Germline CDR1 is GTSNPN and CDR2 is SVGIG (reference sequence). This CDR3 spans 18 amino acids. The V and J ends lost 2 bases and 5 bases, in that order; junction bases with no gene match: 16. CDR3 sequence (DNA): TGTGCCTGGAGTCCCTCTTATCAGGGGGCGAGGAGGACCGGGGAGCTGTTTTTT. As protein: CAWSPSYQGARRTGELFF.

The chain couples TRBV5-1 to TRBJ2-1; 8 nucleotides match TRBD2. V lost 2 bases, J lost 6 bases, and 4 bases stayed unmatched. Germline V gene lookup returns CDR1 SGHRS and CDR2 YFSETQ. This CDR3 is built from 14 residues. CDR3 coding DNA: TGCGCCAGCAGCTTACGGGAGGGCCGCAATGAGCAGTTCTTC. This sequence encodes CASSLREGRNEQFF.

The chain links TRBV4-1 to TRBJ1-2; D may be TRBD1 (5 bases). V shed 3 bases and J shed 6 bases, with 11 bases lying between them. CDR1 and CDR2 from the germline V gene are MGHRA and YSYEKL. This CDR3 contains 13 residues. The CDR3 bases are TGCGCCAGCAGCCATGGTCAGGGTGATGGCTACACCTTC. Translation gives CASSHGQGDGYTF.

V and J are TRBV10-3 and TRBJ2-2; TRBD1 might be the D (6 bases). CDR1 is ENHRY, CDR2 SYGVKD, per germline. Trimming took 0 bases from V and 7 from J, leaving 12 bases between them. There are 15 residues in the CDR3. The CDR3 is CAISESNRVFGELFF. The CDR3 DNA sequence: TGTGCCATCAGTGAGTCCAACAGGGTTTTCGGGGAGCTGTTTTTT.

The genes are TRBV5-1 and TRBJ1-2; TRBD1 might be the D (5 bases). Germline V gives CDR1 SGHRS, CDR2 YFSETQ. Trimming took off 0 bases at V and 8 bases at J, with 20 bases between the two ends. The length of the CDR3 is 16 residues. The CDR3 spells CASSLDPGNSNSGYTF. In nucleotides, the CDR3 is TGCGCCAGCAGCTTGGACCCAGGGAATAGTAACTCGGGCTACACCTTC.

The J gene is TRBJ1-2, the V gene TRBV7-8; TRBD1 matches at 11 bases. CDR3 length equals 16 residues. V was pared by 6 bases and J by 3 bases, with 9 bases of the junction left unmatched. The V gene's germline CDR1 is SGHVS and CDR2 FQNEAQ. The CDR3 nucleotides read TGTGCCAGCAGTCCTCGGACAGGGGGCGCGGACTATGGCTACACCTTC. Its protein product is CASSPRTGGADYGYTF.

In this sample, this clone turned up once. Other nucleotide sequences in the sample specify the same CDR3. The CDR3 sequence is CASSRQGDQPQHF. In DNA form, the CDR3 reads TGTGCCAGCAGCCGACAAGGGGATCAGCCCCAGCATTTT. The chain is built from TRBV6-5 and TRBJ1-5; D perhaps matches TRBD1 (5 bases). This CDR3 contains 13 residues. Germline CDR1 MNHEY, CDR2 SVGAGI. V was shortened by 6 bases and J by 5 bases, with 11 bases between the two germline ends.